This is a list of T cell receptor beta chains from one sample in a study of T cells in Graves' hyperthyroidism and ophthalmopathy. TCRdb re-derived calls from the multiplex PCR reads in MiXCR, one entry per CDR3 protein. This sample has about 740,000 distinct CDR3 sequences, with approximately 15% found just once. The sample taken for sequencing was blood. All receptors derive from a woman aged 18-30 years with Graves' hyperthyroidism. Each CDR3 is given with its conserved first and last residue. The order of the fields is J gene, V gene, D gene, clone size, CDR3 DNA, CDR3 protein. A D gene is named only where the DNA matches it firmly. Clone size is stated in some rows and not others, as once, few, many or a class when expanded.

>TRBJ1-5|TRBV4-1|NA|many
TGCGCCAGCAGCCAAGAGGCGGGACCGAGCAATCAGCCCCAGCATTTT
CASSQEAGPSNQPQHF
>TRBJ2-7|TRBV6-2/TRBV6-3|NA|NA
TGTGCCAGCAGCCGTTGGGACCGAGCGTACTACGAGCAGTACTTC
CASSRWDRAYYEQYF
>TRBJ1-1|TRBV10-3|NA|NA
TGTGCCATCAGTGAAGGGGACACTGAAGCTTTCTTT
CAISEGDTEAFF
>TRBJ2-7|TRBV6-1|NA|NA
TGTGCCAGCAGACGCAACTCCTACGAGCAGTACTTC
CASRRNSYEQYF
>TRBJ2-5|TRBV3-1|TRBD2|many
TGTGCCAGCAGTCCCCTTAGCGGGAGGGATCTTTGGGGCCAGTACTTC
CASSPLSGRDLWGQYF
>TRBJ2-3|TRBV30|NA|many
TGTGCCTGGAAGGAGGGGGTCAGCACAGATACGCAGTATTTT
CAWKEGVSTDTQYF
>TRBJ2-7|TRBV28|NA|many
TGTGCCAGCAGCCTACAGGGTGGGCCTCTCTACGAGCAGTACTTC
CASSLQGGPLYEQYF
>TRBJ1-2|TRBV20-1|NA|NA
TGCAGTGCTGCAACGCGGGACTACACCTTC
CSAATRDYTF
>TRBJ1-5|TRBV12-3/TRBV12-4|NA|many
TGTGCCAGCAGTTTATTGGGACCCAATAGCAATCAGCCCCAGCATTTT
CASSLLGPNSNQPQHF
>TRBJ2-5|TRBV12-3/TRBV12-4|TRBD2|NA
TGTGCCAGCAGTTTGGCTAGCGGGAGTAGAGAGACCCAGTACTTC
CASSLASGSRETQYF
>TRBJ2-2|TRBV7-9|NA|few
TGTGCCAGCAGCTCATGGGGGGAGAACACCGGGGAGCTGTTTTTT
CASSSWGENTGELFF
>TRBJ2-7|TRBV28|NA|few
TGTGCCAGCAGTTTGGGGGGACTCTCCGCCTACGAGCAGTACTTC
CASSLGGLSAYEQYF
>TRBJ1-3|TRBV11-2|NA|few
TGTGCCAGCAGGATCTTTACAGGCCGCTCTGGAAACACCATATATTTT
CASRIFTGRSGNTIYF
>TRBJ1-1|TRBV11-2|TRBD1|many
TGTGCCAGCAGCCTGGCATACGGACAGGGGAACACTGAAGCTTTCTTT
CASSLAYGQGNTEAFF
>TRBJ1-5|TRBV27|NA|many
TGTGCCAGCAGATCAAGGGGGGCAGGGAATCAGCCCCAGCATTTT
CASRSRGAGNQPQHF
>TRBJ2-7|TRBV5-1|NA|few
TGCGCCAGCAGCTTGGCCCCGGGACTTATCTACGAGCAGTACTTC
CASSLAPGLIYEQYF
>TRBJ2-1|TRBV24-1|NA|NA
TGTGCCGCCAGTGATTTAGGTAACGAGGGATCCTTATACAATGAGCAGTTCTTC
CAASDLGNEGSLYNEQFF
>TRBJ1-2|TRBV28|NA|NA
TGTGCCAGCAGCTCAGGGTTTGGTGGCTACACCTTC
CASSSGFGGYTF
>TRBJ1-6|TRBV11-2|NA|many
TGTGCCAGCAGCACCGGACGGTCACCCCTCCACTTT
CASSTGRSPLHF
>TRBJ2-1|TRBV27|TRBD2|many
TGTGCCAGCAGTTGGGAGCGGGGTGAGCAGTTCTTC
CASSWERGEQFF
>TRBJ2-2|TRBV29-1|NA|NA
TGCAGCGCTGGCGGGAAGAACACCGGGGAGCTGTTTTTT
CSAGGKNTGELFF
>TRBJ2-2|TRBV7-9|TRBD1|NA
TGTGCCAGCAGCGCCCCCGGGACAGGGCGGTCGAACACCGGGGAGCTGTTTTTT
CASSAPGTGRSNTGELFF
>TRBJ1-4|TRBV28|NA|many
TGTGCCAGCAGCAGCACTCAGATTACCATTACCCGGGACAAGGGAGCGACTAATGAAAAACTGTTTTTT
CASSSTQITITRDKGATNEKLFF
>TRBJ2-1|TRBV7-2|TRBD2|NA
TGTGCCAGCAGCTTAGGGTGGGAGCGGGACCAGTTCTTC
CASSLGWERDQFF
>TRBJ2-7|TRBV2|TRBD2|many
TGTGCCAGCAGTGAGACTAGCGGGAGATTTTACGAGCAGTACTTC
CASSETSGRFYEQYF
>TRBJ2-1|TRBV2|TRBD2|many
TGTGCCAGCAGGCTAGCGGGTAGCTCCTACAATGAGCAGTTCTTC
CASRLAGSSYNEQFF
>TRBJ2-1|TRBV29-1|NA|once
TGCAGCGTTGTACCGCGGGACCCCTACAATGAGCAGTTCTTC
CSVVPRDPYNEQFF
>TRBJ2-2|TRBV28|NA|few
TGTGCCAGCAGTTTAACATTCGGGGAGCTGTTTTTT
CASSLTFGELFF
>TRBJ2-7|TRBV3-1|NA|many
TGTGCCAGCAGCCGGTTTTCCTACGAGCAGTACTTC
CASSRFSYEQYF
>TRBJ2-1|TRBV28|TRBD2|NA
TGTGCCAGCAGGATCACCGGGACTACCTACAATGAGCAGTTCTTC
CASRITGTTYNEQFF
>TRBJ2-1|TRBV3-1|TRBD2|few
TGTGCCAGCAGCTGGGGGGTAGCGGGAGGTGAGCAGTTCTTC
CASSWGVAGGEQFF
>TRBJ2-7|TRBV14|TRBD2|many
TGTGCCAGCAGCCAAGCGGGGCCGACTAGCGGGCTCAGCTACGAGCAGTACTTC
CASSQAGPTSGLSYEQYF
>TRBJ2-7|TRBV6-1|NA|many
TGTGCCAGCACCCTAAGAAACGAGCAGTACTTC
CASTLRNEQYF
>TRBJ2-5|TRBV29-1|NA|NA
TGCAGCGTTGAAGACCGGGGGTTGAAGACCCAGTACTTC
CSVEDRGLKTQYF
>TRBJ2-5|TRBV2|NA|NA
TGTGCCAGCAGTGAAGGACCTGAGATAGGGGAGACCCAGTACTTC
CASSEGPEIGETQYF
>TRBJ2-3|TRBV12-5|NA|few
TGTGCTAGTGGGGGGCCGGGCGGTAGCACAGATACGCAGTATTTT
CASGGPGGSTDTQYF
>TRBJ1-5|TRBV30|NA|NA
TGTGCCTGGAGTGTATGGGGGCGCGGCAATCAGCCCCAGCATTTT
CAWSVWGRGNQPQHF
>TRBJ1-1|TRBV7-2|NA|NA
TGTGCCAGCAGCTTCGCACAGGCCAAGAGCGCTGAAGCTTTCTTT
CASSFAQAKSAEAFF
>TRBJ2-1|TRBV4-1|TRBD2|many
TGCGCCAGCAGCGAGATCGCGGGAGACAATGAGCAGTTCTTC
CASSEIAGDNEQFF
>TRBJ2-7|TRBV6-2/TRBV6-3|NA|few
TGTGCCAGCAGCATCGTAGCGGTCTACGAGCAGTACTTC
CASSIVAVYEQYF
>TRBJ2-5|TRBV7-8|TRBD2|few
TGTGCCAGCAGCTCCCCCGCCGGGACTAGCGGCCAAGAGACCCAGTACTTC
CASSSPAGTSGQETQYF
>TRBJ2-1|TRBV30|TRBD2|many
TGTGCCTGGAGATCGGAGCGGGAGAACGAGCAGTTCTTC
CAWRSERENEQFF
>TRBJ2-7|TRBV27|NA|NA
TGTGCCAGCAGTTTAGTTTGGGGCGCCTACGAGCAGTACTTC
CASSLVWGAYEQYF
>TRBJ2-7|TRBV28|TRBD2|NA
TGTGCCAGCAGTTTAAGGGGAGGGCCTTTCTACGAGCAGTACTTC
CASSLRGGPFYEQYF
>TRBJ1-2|TRBV27|NA|few
TGTGCCAGCAGTTTCTCTATAGACAGCCTGTATGGCTACACCTTC
CASSFSIDSLYGYTF
>TRBJ2-7|TRBV7-2|TRBD2|once
TGTGCCAGCAGCGGCCGCACCGGGACTAGCTACGAGCAGTACTTC
CASSGRTGTSYEQYF
>TRBJ1-1|TRBV6-5|NA|NA
TGTGCCAGCAGTTATCGACCGACCTCGAACACTGAAGCTTTCTTT
CASSYRPTSNTEAFF
>TRBJ1-6|TRBV30|TRBD1|few
TGTGCCTGGAGGCACGAAGGGACAGGGAGGTCGAATTCACCCCTCCACTTT
CAWRHEGTGRSNSPLHF
>TRBJ2-7|TRBV7-9|NA|many
TGTGCCAGCAGCTTAAGCTCCCGACTTGGGGAGCAGTACTTC
CASSLSSRLGEQYF
>TRBJ2-3|TRBV20-1|NA|many
TGCAGTGCTAGAGCCGGGACCGCAGATACGCAGTATTTT
CSARAGTADTQYF
>TRBJ1-3|TRBV5-8|NA|few
TGTGCCAGCAGCAACTTCCGACGCTCTGGAAACACCATATATTTT
CASSNFRRSGNTIYF
>TRBJ2-7|TRBV5-1|TRBD2|NA
TGCGCCAGCAGCTTGGAAGCTAGCGGGAGTCCGTACGAGCAGTACTTC
CASSLEASGSPYEQYF